The clone carrying this T cell receptor beta chain has just a few counts. The antigen remains undetermined. The data were taken from a study of CD8+CD57+ T cells in acquired aplastic anemia. For the study at large: Yields of DNA that came from sorted CD4+ and CD8+ cells averaged around 3 ug. The study, taken as a whole, reports: The number of CD8+ CDR3 sequences shared by patients and controls was around 30.

Per germline, CDR1 SGHRS and CDR2 YFSETQ. Trimming shortened V by 4 bases and J by 7 bases, and 9 bases separated the two germline ends. This CDR3 has 13 residues. Previously, flow cytometry had revealed CD8+CD57+ cell expansion in the patients chosen for sequencing. In all patients, the disease was severe acquired aplastic anemia. No patient had been given any therapy when blood was sampled. Genomic DNA, serving as template, underwent TCR beta VDJ and CDR3 profiling. TCRdb processed the reads anew with MiXCR; each CDR3 protein has one entry. The sample lists over 250,000 distinct CDR3 sequences; approximately 58% were seen once.

The specimen sequenced was sorted CD4+, CD8+, or CD8+CD57+ T cells (not recorded which) from PBMCs. The J gene is TRBJ1-6, the V gene TRBV5-1, with D unclear. The clonotype comes from a human donor with aplastic anemia. For the CDR3, the DNA is TGCGCCAGCAGCATAGAAGGGAATTCACCCCTCCACTTT. The encoded protein is CASSIEGNSPLHF.